This T cell receptor (beta chain) was profiled in a study of blood T cell repertoires in COVID-19. Here immunoSEQ multiplex PCR was the method, and the copy in TCRdb shows in-frame clones only, minus some. Found here are 470,000 or so clones, about 89% of them singletons; the top ten hold 4% to 5.5%. The length of the CDR3 is 13 residues. Germline V CDR1 and CDR2: SGHNT, YYREEE (reference sequence). Trimming stripped 6 bases from V and 3 bases from J, with 9 bases between. This sequence originates from a woman younger than 45 with acute or convalescent COVID-19. Sequenced input: peripheral blood. The chain has TRBV5-4 and TRBJ2-2; D possibly corresponds to TRBD1 (6 bases). This CDR3 reads CASMGAYTGELFF. The CDR3 bases are TGTGCCAGCATGGGGGCCTACACCGGGGAGCTGTTTTTT.